The entry below describes one TCR beta chain. This sample is drawn from a study of cytomegalovirus exposure and HLA in healthy donors. Germline V gene lookup returns CDR1 MGHDK and CDR2 SYGVNS. The CDR3 has 17 amino acids. The V gene lost 1 base and the J gene lost 4 bases, with 19 bases spanning the gap. PCR was performed using 60 Vbeta and 13 Jbeta primers. The table came from immunoSEQ multiplex PCR; TCRdb's copy has only in-frame clones and leaves some out. Seen here are 150,000 to 200,000 clones, around 81% observed once, and the top ten hold approximately 1.5%. The sequencing input was PBMCs. The gene calls are TRBV25-1 and TRBJ1-1; tentatively, D is TRBD1 (5 bases). This receptor was taken from a man aged 35 to 55 in good health and CMV-seronegative. The CDR3 spells CASSEFAQRDSSTEAFF. The CDR3 coding sequence is TGTGCCAGCAGTGAATTTGCCCAAAGGGACTCCAGCACTGAAGCTTTCTTT. The full variable domain, completed using reference TRBV25-1 and TRBJ1-1, is EADIYQTPRYLVIGTGKKITLECSQTMGHDKMYWYQQDPGMELHLIHYSYGVNSTEKGDLSSESTVSRIRTEHFPLTLESARPSHTSQYLCASSEFAQRDSSTEAFFGQGTRLTVV.